What follows are 14 T cell receptor beta chains derived from one specimen sequenced in a study of shared clonotypes between healthy human individuals. Sequencing used immunoSEQ multiplex PCR; TCRdb keeps in-frame clones, though not all of them. The sample lists some 300,000 clones; roughly 70% were seen once. Input material: memory CD4+ T cells sorted from blood. Described subset: CD45RA-negative fraction. All receptors come from a man in his thirties or forties in good health.

This chain uses TRBV25-1 with TRBJ2-5; D is undetermined. Trimming took 4 bases from V and 4 from J, leaving 7 bases between them. Germline V gene data show CDR1 as MGHDK and CDR2 as SYGVNS. The CDR3 consists of 12 residues. The CDR3 loop reads CASSALGETQYF. In nucleotides, the CDR3 is TGTGCCAGCAGTGCCCTAGGAGAGACCCAGTACTTC.

The chain has TRBV5-4 and TRBJ1-2; 10 bases map to TRBD1. V lost 4 bases, J lost 8 bases, and 8 bases stayed unmatched. This CDR3 has 14 amino acids. The germline V gene has CDR1 SGHNT and CDR2 YYREEE (reference sequence). CDR3 sequence: CASSLDRGRWGYTF. As DNA, the CDR3 is TGTGCCAGCAGCCTAGACAGGGGGCGATGGGGCTACACCTTC.

In its sample, this clone was seen many times. Other DNA sequences in this specimen translate into the identical CDR3. The gene calls are TRBV6-1 and TRBJ2-4; D perhaps matches TRBD1 (5 bases). CDR3 length equals 15 residues. V was shortened by 2 bases and J by 2 bases, with 10 bases between the two germline ends. Germline V CDR1 and CDR2: MNHNS, SASEGT. The DNA for the CDR3 is TGTGCCAGCAGTGAAAGGTGGGGCCCCAAAAACATTCAGTACTTC. Translated: CASSERWGPKNIQYF.

On this clone itself: A read error may account for a junction end that differs from germline. This rearrangement joins TRBV18 to TRBJ1-4, with TRBD1 matching 7 bases. CDR3 length: 14 amino acids. Germline lookup yields CDR1 KGHSH and CDR2 LQKENI. CDR3 coding DNA: TGTACCAGCTCACAACACAGGGGCAATGAAAAACTGTTTTTT. Translating gives CTSSQHRGNEKLFF.

To note about this clone: The same CDR3 arises from other DNA sequences in this sample as well. This chain connects TRBV15 to TRBJ1-4, with unresolved D. With 0 bases removed from V and 6 bases from J, the gap between germline ends came to 11 bases. CDR3 length equals 15 residues. The germline gives CDR1 LNHNV, CDR2 YYDKDF (reference sequence). CDR3 DNA: TGTGCCACCAGCAGAGATTTGGGGTGGGATGAAAAACTGTTTTTT. Translated, it gives CATSRDLGWDEKLFF.

The CDR3 protein is CASSPDRNRNTIYF. The CDR3 DNA reads as TGTGCCAGCAGCCCGGACAGAAATCGAAACACCATATATTTT. The chain joins TRBV11-2 to TRBJ1-3; maybe TRBD1 (6 bases). From germline, CDR1 is SGHAT and CDR2 FQNNGV. Trimming removed 5 bases from V and 5 bases from J, with 13 bases in between. This CDR3 is 14 amino acids long.

The V and J genes are TRBV7-6 and TRBJ2-1; D is unresolved. CDR1 and CDR2 (germline): SGHVS, FNYEAQ. V was shortened by 1 base and J by 0 bases, with 7 bases between the two germline ends. CDR3 length equals 15 residues. The CDR3 nucleotides read TGTGCCAGCAGCTTAGGCTCAACCTCCTACAATGAGCAGTTCTTC. Translating gives CASSLGSTSYNEQFF.

This clone came up many times. The chain has TRBV28 and TRBJ2-3; 8 bases align to TRBD2. CDR3 length: 12 residues. Per germline, CDR1 MDHEN and CDR2 SYDVKM. Trimming at V came to 6 bases and at J to 5 bases, leaving 1 base not matched to a gene. The CDR3 DNA follows: TGTGCCAGCAGAGCGGGAGTAGATACGCAGTATTTT. It translates to CASRAGVDTQYF.

V and J are TRBV11-3 and TRBJ2-1; no firm D call. Looked up from germline, CDR1 is SGHNT and CDR2 is YENEEA. CDR3 size: 9 residues. Trimming pared 8 bases from V and 9 bases from J, leaving 5 bases between. CDR3: CASSSEQFF. DNA for the CDR3: TGTGCCAGCTCTAGTGAGCAGTTCTTC.

The chain employs TRBV19 and TRBJ2-3, with TRBD1 identical over 7 bases. CDR3 size: 15 residues. With V trimmed by 6 bases and J by 0 bases, 6 bases remained unmatched. Germline V gene lookup returns CDR1 LNHDA and CDR2 SQIVND (reference sequence). The CDR3 loop is CASSHRGRSTDTQYF. In DNA, the CDR3 is TGTGCCAGTAGCCACAGGGGCCGGAGCACAGATACGCAGTATTTT.

The chain uses TRBV27 and TRBJ2-7, with 11 bases fitting TRBD2. The V gene's germline CDR1 is MNHEY and CDR2 SMNVEV (reference sequence). The CDR3 has 14 amino acids. J lost 5 bases, V lost 6 bases, and 6 bases had no gene match. In DNA, the CDR3 is TGTGCCAGCAGACAACTAGCGGGAGTTGACGAGCAGTACTTC. It yields the protein CASRQLAGVDEQYF.

The V and J genes are TRBV5-8 and TRBJ2-1; 9 bases align to TRBD2. Germline trimming cut 5 bases from V and 4 bases from J; bases unmatched to any gene: 7. CDR3 length: 15 residues. Germline V gives CDR1 SGHTS, CDR2 YDEGEE. CDR3 coding DNA: TGTGCCAGCAGTCCCCGACTAGCGGCTTACAATGAGCAGTTCTTC. Translating it yields CASSPRLAAYNEQFF.

This clone is deemed medium-sized (0.01 to 0.1%). The rearrangement links TRBV19 to TRBJ2-4; D might be TRBD2 (5 bases). Germline V gene data show CDR1 as LNHDA and CDR2 as SQIVND (reference sequence). V was pared by 7 bases and J by 9 bases, with 16 bases between. The CDR3 is 13 residues long. This chain's CDR3 is CASIMPGYPIQYF. The CDR3 coding sequence is TGTGCCAGTATCATGCCGGGATACCCCATTCAGTACTTC.

This rearrangement joins TRBV5-1 to TRBJ1-2; D not certain. Germline CDR1 is SGHRS and CDR2 is YFSETQ. The CDR3 consists of 13 residues. Trimming left V 0 bases short and J 3 bases short, with 6 bases between. CDR3 coding DNA: TGCGCCAGCAGCTTGGACAGCTACTATGGCTACACCTTC. This sequence encodes CASSLDSYYGYTF. Looking up the rest from reference TRBV5-1 and TRBJ1-2 gives the full variable domain: KAGVTQTPRYLIKTRGQQVTLSCSPISGHRSVSWYQQTPGQGLQFLFEYFSETQRNKGNFPGRFSGRQFSNSRSEMNVSTLELGDSALYLCASSLDSYYGYTFGSGTRLTVV.